This T cell receptor beta chain appears in the sequencing data of a study of regulatory T cells in long-lasting Graves disease (dated by TCRdb to 2020 to 2023). Background for the entire study: Patients with newly diagnosed Graves' disease had been on antithyroid drugs for under 3 months. Peripheral blood TCR sequencing and RNA sequencing compared persistent Graves' disease patients with newly diagnosed Graves' disease patients. The study was conducted in China and was registered as a clinical trial. A total of roughly 35 samples underwent TCR sequencing: some 13 from persistent and 20 from newly diagnosed Graves' disease patients.

Summary of the overall study and its limitations: Persistent patients shared more public clonotypes among themselves (approximately 2,500) than newly diagnosed patients did (approximately 970). The study examined only peripheral blood because the primary lesion, thyroid tissue, could not be accessed. Persistent disease showed preferential use of TRBV28, TRBJ1-2 and TRBJ2-5, whereas newly diagnosed disease favored TRBV20-1 and TRBJ2-1. Compared with newly diagnosed patients, patients with persistent Graves' disease had lower TCR Shannon entropy and fewer highly expanded clones, which suggests clonal expansion. Sequencing and analysis were limited to the TCR beta chain. The small sample size was acknowledged by the authors as a limitation that may reduce accuracy.

The label giving this sample's time point can be read as: newly diagnosed GD, antithyroid drugs for less than 3 months. For both TCR sequencing and RNA sequencing, RNA was extracted from PBMCs using TRIzol. The diagnosis of Graves' disease was made according to American Thyroid Association guidelines. Patients for the study were recruited at an endocrinology department in Xi'an, China. From each patient, 8 to 10 milliliters of peripheral blood was collected into an EDTA anticoagulant tube. Ficoll Paque Plus density gradient separation was used to isolate PBMCs, and no further T cell sorting was done. An Agilent 2100 Bioanalyzer and agarose gel were used to check RNA quality, and a NanoDrop 2000 was used to measure RNA concentration. For this clonotype: Its antigen is not yet known. One base away there is no much larger clone; base qualities are not given.

Libraries were prepared through multiplex PCR. TCRdb lists the instrument as Illumina HiSeq 4000. CDR3 regions were amplified by Arm-PCR with iRepertoire HTBI primers to construct TCR beta libraries. Before sequencing, the PCR products underwent gel purification. Per the original workflow: Gene usage analysis of CDR3 amino acid clonotypes relied on the 62 TRBV and 15 or so TRBJ segments identified across samples. COPE and FqMerger were used to merge filtered high-quality paired reads into contigs. Contigs were aligned with BLAST to IMGT TRBV, TRBD and TRBJ reference genes, and CDR3 was defined per IMGT. Clonotypes above 0.1% frequency were classified as highly expanded clones. Shannon entropy was used to measure repertoire diversity, and the Gini coefficient was used to measure V-J evenness. A clonotype was considered public if more than one individual shared it. TCRdb handled the public reads itself, with Q25 trimming in fastp and clone calling in MiXCR, and kept productive beta chains. Here each entry gathers all rows of one CDR3 protein and keeps the most common genes and DNA. The V and J calls shown here were made by TCRdb, not taken from the authors' results. The table for this sample lists 350,000 to 500,000 distinct CDR3 sequences; about a sixth of them were counted only once. The top ten clonotypes cover under 30% of the sample.

The V and J ends are trimmed by 1 base and 0 bases, leaving 12 bases between them. The CDR3 contains 17 residues, cysteine and phenylalanine counted. The retained sequence is limited to the CDR3, 51 bases, with the frame set at the first base. CDR1 and CDR2 are read off the germline V gene as MGHRA and YSYEKL. These records were also assigned to another study, of T cells in Graves' hyperthyroidism and ophthalmopathy. Taken from the second paper: Stable Graves' hyperthyroidism was defined as no progression to ophthalmopathy during 18 months of follow-up. Hyperthyroidism patients were aged 18 to 65 years and newly diagnosed, with disease duration of less than 2 months. Patients with uncontrolled infections, other autoimmune diseases, pregnancy or lactation were excluded. Clinical symptoms, serum thyroxine and TRAb, thyroid ultrasound, and orbital computed tomography formed the basis for the diagnoses. A first-round RT-PCR of the TCR CDR3 used the HTBI primer set with the Qiagen OneStep RT-PCR kit. Most expanded thyroid clonotypes (frequency above 0.001) were also detected in blood, suggesting blood repertoires may reflect thyroid immune responses. A model built on a 13 V-J signature distinguished ophthalmopathy from stable hyperthyroidism, reaching 85% to 90% sensitivity and around 81% specificity in cross-validation and 80%/75% in testing. In validation, progression to ophthalmopathy was predicted by the model with 70.59% sensitivity and roughly 76% specificity, a median of around 6.5 months before onset. To identify TCR V-J signatures that set the groups apart, the researchers used a discovery cohort of more than 95 patients, made up of 43 with Graves' ophthalmopathy and 57 with stable Graves' hyperthyroidism. Whether ophthalmopathy could be predicted prospectively was tested in an independent validation cohort made up of about 18 hyperthyroidism patients plus 17 patients who later progressed to ophthalmopathy. For training and testing, the 110 or so patients in the discovery cohort were randomly divided in a 7:3 ratio. In addition, the study compared T-cell repertoires in thyroid tissue and in blood from about 6 Graves' hyperthyroidism patients. Following sampling, methimazole starting at 30 mg daily was given to hyperthyroidism patients, and high-dose intravenous methylprednisolone was given to ophthalmopathy patients. Libraries were constructed in a second round of multiplex PCR, after which size selection and purification were performed. Paired-end sequencing of the libraries was performed with 100 bp reads on an Illumina HiSeq2000. Raw data were processed with SOAPnuke, discarding reads with adapters, uncalled bases, mean Phred below 15, or no exact constant-primer or identifier match. High-quality paired reads were merged with COPE v1.2.5, and unique nucleotide sequences were defined as clonotypes. MiTCR v1.1 was used to align the clonotypes against IMGT TRBV, TRBD and TRBJ reference segments. The analysis included only V-J combinations with a frequency above 0.0001, which together covered more than 99% of the repertoires. A TCS score was defined as the ratio of F50 (clonal expansion) to E x V (chaos), with BLOSUM62-based TCRdist applied between CDR3 peptides within each V-J. Welch's t-statistics and random forest reduced fewer than 600 V-J features to roughly 13, which were used in a naive Bayes classifier (R e1071). Sample size was not statistically predetermined, and blinding of investigators to group allocation was not performed. The paper describes TCR Vbeta CDR3 sequencing of roughly 130 peripheral blood samples, made up of about 40 ophthalmopathy patients, around 78 hyperthyroidism patients and around 17 progressor patients.

The receptor chain draws on TRBV4-1 and TRBJ1-4; 5 matching bases give a weak D call of TRBD1. This sequence was found in a woman in her late teens or twenties with Graves disease. Donor details come from another sample of the same person, matched by shared clones. Specimen: peripheral blood mononuclear cells (PBMCs), collected at new diagnosis, from a patient treated with antithyroid drugs. The DNA sequence is given as TGCGCCAGCAGCCAAGTCTTTGGGGCATCAACTAATGAAAAACTGTTTTTT. Translated, this gives CASSQVFGASTNEKLFF.